Given below is one TCR beta chain in context. Its cognate antigen is unknown. These data belong to a study of vaccination effects on CD4 cells after COVID-19. CDR3 length: 15 amino acids. Germline CDR1 and CDR2: SGHTA and FQGNSA. V lost 6 bases and J lost 3; bases outside the gene matches: 10. After expansion with viral peptide pools in the ViraFEST assay, antigen-specific CD4+ T cells were sequenced. Culture lasted about ten days before CD4+ T cell isolation. Vaccine administered to participants consisted of two doses of either BNT162b2 or mRNA-1273. Wells each received some 2.2 million PBMC, cultured with around 9.3 IU/ml IL-2 and about 9.3 ug/ml peptides. Sequencing used immunoSEQ multiplex PCR; TCRdb keeps in-frame clones, though not all of them. The sample shows tens of thousands of clones, roughly 80% of them seen only once.

This clonotype was sampled from a human donor who received a COVID-19 vaccine. The specimen was CD4+ T cells from PBMCs cultured with HCoV-OC43 spike peptides, collected after COVID-19 vaccination. As to subset: HCoV-OC43 spike overlapping peptide pool stimulation. The chain has TRBV7-2 and TRBJ2-5; 7 bases align to TRBD2. Here the CDR3 reads CASSLFRAGEETQYF. CDR3 DNA: TGTGCCAGCAGTCTTTTCCGGGCGGGGGAAGAGACCCAGTACTTC.